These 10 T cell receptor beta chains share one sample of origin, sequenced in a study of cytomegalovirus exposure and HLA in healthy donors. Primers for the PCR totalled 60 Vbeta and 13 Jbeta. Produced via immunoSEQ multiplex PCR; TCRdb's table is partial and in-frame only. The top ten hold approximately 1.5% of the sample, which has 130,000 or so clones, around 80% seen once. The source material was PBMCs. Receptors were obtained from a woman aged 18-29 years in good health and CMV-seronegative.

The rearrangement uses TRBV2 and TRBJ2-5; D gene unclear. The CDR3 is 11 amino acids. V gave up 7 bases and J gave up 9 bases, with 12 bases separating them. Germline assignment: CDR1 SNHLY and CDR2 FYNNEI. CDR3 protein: CASNSLGSQYF. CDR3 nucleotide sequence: TGTGCCAGCAACTCCCTAGGTTCCCAGTACTTC.

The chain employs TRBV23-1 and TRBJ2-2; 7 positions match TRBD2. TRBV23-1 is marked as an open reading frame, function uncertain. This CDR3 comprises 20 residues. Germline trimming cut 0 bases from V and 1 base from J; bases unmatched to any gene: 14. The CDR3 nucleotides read TGCGCCAGCAGTCAATCGATTAGGCCTGGCGGGAGAAGGAACACCGGGGAGCTGTTTTTT. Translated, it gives CASSQSIRPGGRRNTGELFF.

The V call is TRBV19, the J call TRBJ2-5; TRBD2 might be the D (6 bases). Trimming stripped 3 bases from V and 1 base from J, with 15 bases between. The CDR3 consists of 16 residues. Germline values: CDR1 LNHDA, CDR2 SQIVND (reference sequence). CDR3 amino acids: CASSIVVAESQETQYF. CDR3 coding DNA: TGTGCCAGTAGTATCGTGGTAGCGGAGAGCCAAGAGACCCAGTACTTC. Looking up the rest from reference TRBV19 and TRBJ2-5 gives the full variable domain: DGGITQSPKYLFRKEGQNVTLSCEQNLNHDAMYWYRQDPGQGLRLIYYSQIVNDFQKGDIAEGYSVSREKKESFPLTVTSAQKNPTAFYLCASSIVVAESQETQYFGPGTRLLVL.

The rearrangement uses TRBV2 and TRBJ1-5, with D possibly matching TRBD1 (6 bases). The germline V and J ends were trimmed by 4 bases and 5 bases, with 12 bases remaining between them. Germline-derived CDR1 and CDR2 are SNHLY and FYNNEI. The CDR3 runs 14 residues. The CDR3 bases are TGTGCCAGCAGTGTGAACAGGGATGATCAGCCCCAGCATTTT. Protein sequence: CASSVNRDDQPQHF.

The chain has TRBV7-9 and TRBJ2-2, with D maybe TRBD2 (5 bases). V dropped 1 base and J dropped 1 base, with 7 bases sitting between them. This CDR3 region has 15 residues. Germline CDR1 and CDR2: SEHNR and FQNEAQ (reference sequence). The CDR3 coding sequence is TGTGCCAGCAGCTTAGACAGCGGGAACACCGGGGAGCTGTTTTTT. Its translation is CASSLDSGNTGELFF.

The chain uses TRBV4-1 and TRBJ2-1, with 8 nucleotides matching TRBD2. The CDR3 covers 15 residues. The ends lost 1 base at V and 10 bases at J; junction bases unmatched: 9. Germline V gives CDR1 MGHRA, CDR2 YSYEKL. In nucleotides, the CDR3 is TGCGCCAGCAGCCAAGTCCTGCGGGAGGTCGGAGAGCAGTTCTTC. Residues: CASSQVLREVGEQFF.

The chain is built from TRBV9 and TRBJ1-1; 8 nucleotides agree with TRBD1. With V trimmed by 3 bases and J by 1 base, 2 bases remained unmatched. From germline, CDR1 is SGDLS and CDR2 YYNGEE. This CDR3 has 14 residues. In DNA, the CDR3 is TGTGCCAGCAGCGCCACAGGGGGGAACACTGAAGCTTTCTTT. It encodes CASSATGGNTEAFF.

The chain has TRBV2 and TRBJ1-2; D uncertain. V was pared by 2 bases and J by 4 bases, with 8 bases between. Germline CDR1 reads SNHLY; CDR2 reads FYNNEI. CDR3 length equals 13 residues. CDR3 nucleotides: TGTGCCAGCAGTGAAACGATGAGCTATGGCTACACCTTC. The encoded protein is CASSETMSYGYTF. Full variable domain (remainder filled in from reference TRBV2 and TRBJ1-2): EPEVTQTPSHQVTQMGQEVILRCVPISNHLYFYWYRQILGQKVEFLVSFYNNEISEKSEIFDDQFSVERPDGSNFTLKIRSTKLEDSAMYFCASSETMSYGYTFGSGTRLTVV.

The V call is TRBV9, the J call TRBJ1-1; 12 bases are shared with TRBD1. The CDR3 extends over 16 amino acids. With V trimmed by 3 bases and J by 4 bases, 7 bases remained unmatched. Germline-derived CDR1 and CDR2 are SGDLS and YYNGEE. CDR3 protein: CASSGGTGGEGTEAFF. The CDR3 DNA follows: TGTGCCAGCAGCGGAGGGACAGGGGGCGAGGGCACTGAAGCTTTCTTT.

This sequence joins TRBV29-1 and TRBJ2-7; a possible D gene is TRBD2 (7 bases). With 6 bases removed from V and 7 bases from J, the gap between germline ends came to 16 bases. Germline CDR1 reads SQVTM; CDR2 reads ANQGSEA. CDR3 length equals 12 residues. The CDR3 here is CSVRGGRGEQYF. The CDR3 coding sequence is TGCAGCGTACGCGGGGGCCGGGGGGAGCAGTACTTC.